The 21 T cell receptor beta chains presented below share a single source sample, sequenced in a study of human T cells and chemical hapten exposure. TCRdb reprocessed the RACE reads with MiXCR, giving one entry per CDR3 protein. This table holds under 450,000 distinct CDR3 sequences, under 6.5% found once. Time point given: patch test 2, 6 weeks after DPC sensitization. Treatment described: therapeutic diphenylcyclopropenone sensitization with weekly scalp DPC. The source material was whole blood, sampled in connection with sensitization to the hapten diphenylcyclopropenone (DPC). The origin of the receptors is a woman aged 18-29 years with alopecia areata. Some clones in this sample may be carry-over from other donors' samples.

This rearrangement joins TRBV18 to TRBJ1-4; 7 bases match TRBD1. The V gene end was trimmed by 4 bases and the J gene end by 5 bases; junction bases not matched to a gene: 4. The CDR3 sequence is 14 residues long. CDR1 and CDR2 (germline): KGHSH, LQKENI. The CDR3 protein is CASSLAGGNEKLFF. CDR3 bases: TGTGCCAGCTCACTTGCAGGGGGGAATGAAAAACTGTTTTTT.

This clonotype was counted many times. CDR3: CASTRTGSFGYTF. The CDR3 region has the DNA TGTGCCAGCACCAGGACAGGTAGTTTTGGCTACACCTTC. The chain links TRBV6-5 to TRBJ1-2; 7 bases fit TRBD1. Germline values: CDR1 MNHEY, CDR2 SVGAGI. The CDR3 covers 13 residues. Losses at the gene ends were 7 bases for V and 7 bases for J; bases not matched to a gene: 9.

The chain links TRBV28 to TRBJ2-7; TRBD1 matches 8 bases. V lost 5 bases and J lost 2; bases outside the gene matches: 8. This CDR3 comprises 15 residues. Per germline, CDR1 MDHEN and CDR2 SYDVKM. The CDR3 sequence is CASSLPGTGPYEQYF. CDR3 DNA sequence: TGTGCCAGCAGTCTACCCGGGACAGGCCCCTACGAGCAGTACTTC. Drawing the rest from reference TRBV28 and TRBJ2-7, the complete variable domain is DVKVTQSSRYLVKRTGEKVFLECVQDMDHENMFWYRQDPGLGLRLIYFSYDVKMKEKGDIPEGYSVSREKKERFSLILESASTNQTSMYLCASSLPGTGPYEQYFGPGTRLTVT.

This clonotype was recorded at least ten times. The chain is built from TRBV7-2 and TRBJ1-6, with D uncertain. Germline V gives CDR1 SGHTA, CDR2 FQGNSA. The length of the CDR3 is 14 residues. V was pared by 1 base and J by 11 bases, with 12 bases between. The CDR3, as DNA: TGTGCCAGCAGCTTAGGGGCGGGGTGGACACCCCTCCACTTT. Encoded protein: CASSLGAGWTPLHF.

This clonotype appeared a few times. The rearrangement joins TRBV9 to TRBJ2-6, with 7 bases lining up with TRBD1. The V gene end was trimmed by 3 bases and the J gene end by 2 bases; junction bases not matched to a gene: 8. The CDR3 runs to 17 residues. Germline CDR1 is SGDLS and CDR2 is YYNGEE. The CDR3 reads CASSASLQGAGANVLTF. CDR3 DNA sequence: TGTGCCAGCAGCGCCTCACTGCAGGGGGCTGGGGCCAACGTCCTGACTTTC.

J is TRBJ1-3 and V is TRBV5-6; D not certain. The V end lost 5 bases, the J end lost 1 base, and 10 bases lay between the germline ends. This CDR3 comprises 14 residues. In germline, CDR1 is SGHDT, CDR2 YYEEEE. The CDR3 DNA reads TGTGCCAGCAGGCCGGCGCCTTCTGGAAACACCATATATTTT. Protein: CASRPAPSGNTIYF. Together with reference TRBV5-6 and TRBJ1-3, the CDR3 gives the full variable domain: DAGVTQSPTHLIKTRGQQVTLRCSPKSGHDTVSWYQQALGQGPQFIFQYYEEEERQRGNFPDRFSGHQFPNYSSELNVNALLLGDSALYLCASRPAPSGNTIYFGEGSWLTVV.

The table lists this clonotype with many counts. The V gene is TRBV6-6, the J gene TRBJ1-1, with D uncertain. Germline lookup yields CDR1 MNHNY and CDR2 SVGAGI (reference sequence). The CDR3 is 10 residues long. Trimming cost V 2 bases and J 12 bases, with 7 bases left between them. In DNA form, the CDR3 reads TGTGCCAGCAGTTACGAGTTACCTTTCTTT. It is translated as CASSYELPFF.

This clonotype has at least ten counts. V and J are TRBV7-2 and TRBJ2-1; TRBD1 aligns across 10 bases. V lost 5 bases to trimming and J lost 3 bases; unmatched junction nucleotides: 4. The germline CDR1 and CDR2 sequences are SGHTA and FQGNSA. The CDR3 covers 15 residues. The CDR3 DNA reads TGTGCCAGCAGCCCGGACAGGGGGTTCTACAATGAGCAGTTCTTC. Translation gives CASSPDRGFYNEQFF.

This clonotype was observed a few times. This rearrangement joins TRBV27 to TRBJ2-3; 9 bases are a match to TRBD1. V lost 7 bases, J lost 3 bases, and 14 bases stayed unmatched. The CDR3 runs to 17 residues. Germline CDR1 and CDR2: MNHEY and SMNVEV (reference sequence). CDR3 in amino acids: CASTPLQGAARTDTQYF. CDR3 sequence (DNA): TGTGCCAGCACACCCTTACAGGGGGCGGCGAGGACAGATACGCAGTATTTT.

This clonotype was seen only a few times. The J gene is TRBJ2-5, the V gene TRBV12-3 or TRBV12-4, with TRBD1 identical over 7 bases. V lost 6 bases, J lost 4 bases, and 8 bases stayed unmatched. The CDR3 is made up of 14 amino acids. The CDR3 bases are TGTGCCAGCAGGAACCCGACAGGGTTAGAGACCCAGTACTTC. This translates into CASRNPTGLETQYF.

This clonotype has a handful of counts. V gene TRBV20-1 combines with J gene TRBJ1-1, with D uncertain. Germline loops: CDR1 DFQATT, CDR2 SNEGSKA (reference sequence). Trimming cost V 4 bases and J 1 base, with 4 bases left between them. The CDR3 is made up of 11 amino acids. The CDR3 DNA reads TGCAGTGCTAAAGGGAACACTGAAGCTTTCTTT. Translation gives CSAKGNTEAFF.

This clonotype was detected only a few times. The chain combines TRBV18 with TRBJ2-3; 7 bases match TRBD1. The CDR3 sequence is 17 residues long. Germline V CDR1 and CDR2: KGHSH, LQKENI. V was clipped by 5 bases and J by 0 bases; unmatched bases: 11. Written as DNA, the CDR3 is TGTGCCAGCTCAAAATCCGGGACAGTTCATAGCACAGATACGCAGTATTTT. Translated, it gives CASSKSGTVHSTDTQYF.

This clonotype was counted only a few times. The gene calls are TRBV6-5 and TRBJ1-1; 7 nucleotides line up with TRBD1. The CDR3 is 15 amino acids. J was trimmed by 4 bases and V by 4 bases; bases with no gene match: 9. Germline V gene lookup returns CDR1 MNHEY and CDR2 SVGAGI. In DNA form, the CDR3 reads TGTGCCAGCAGTTCTGACAGGGTTTGGGGCACTGAAGCTTTCTTT. Residues: CASSSDRVWGTEAFF.

The CDR3 sequence: CASSYGQATGNTIYF. DNA for the CDR3: TGTGCCAGCAGTTACGGGCAGGCTACTGGAAACACCATATATTTT. The chain joins TRBV6-5 to TRBJ1-3; no definite D call. V lost 2 bases to trimming and J lost 2 bases, with 10 bases between them. The CDR3 extends over 15 amino acids. The germline V gene encodes CDR1 MNHEY and CDR2 SVGAGI.

This clonotype was seen a handful of times. V gene TRBV20-1 combines with J gene TRBJ2-1; 8 bases match TRBD2. This CDR3 region has 16 residues. Trimming cost V 4 bases and J 0 bases; bases outside gene matches: 8. Looked up from germline, CDR1 is DFQATT and CDR2 is SNEGSKA (reference sequence). CDR3 sequence (DNA): TGCAGTGCTATCGCTAGCGGGCAGCGCTCCTACAATGAGCAGTTCTTC. Amino acids: CSAIASGQRSYNEQFF.

V gene TRBV2 combines with J gene TRBJ2-3, with unresolved D. The CDR3 runs to 11 residues. Trimming left V 11 bases short and J 6 bases short, with 12 bases between. Germline CDR1 and CDR2: SNHLY and FYNNEI. CDR3 sequence reads: CAGRVEDTQYF. The CDR3 DNA sequence: TGTGCCGGACGAGTTGAGGATACGCAGTATTTT.

At least ten counts were recorded for this clonotype. This rearrangement joins TRBV29-1 to TRBJ2-1; D remains ambiguous. Germline loops: CDR1 SQVTM, CDR2 ANQGSEA. This CDR3 has 13 residues. Trimming pared 7 bases from V and 0 bases from J, leaving 10 bases between. The CDR3 loop reads CSGKSDSYNEQFF. The CDR3 region has the DNA TGCAGCGGTAAGAGTGACTCCTACAATGAGCAGTTCTTC.

The chain employs TRBV7-2 and TRBJ2-7; possible D gene TRBD1, 5 bases. The V end lost 5 bases, the J end lost 0 bases, and 17 bases lay between the germline ends. This CDR3 has 16 residues. Germline loops: CDR1 SGHTA, CDR2 FQGNSA. The CDR3 nucleotides read TGTGCCAGCAGCCGAACAGCAGGGAAAAACTCCTACGAGCAGTACTTC. The encoded protein is CASSRTAGKNSYEQYF. Variable domain in full (rest from reference TRBV7-2 and TRBJ2-7): GAGVSQSPSNKVTEKGKDVELRCDPISGHTALYWYRQSLGQGLEFLIYFQGNSAPDKSGLPSDRFSAERTGGSVSTLTIQRTQQEDSAVYLCASSRTAGKNSYEQYFGPGTRLTVT.

J is TRBJ2-1 and V is TRBV12-3 or TRBV12-4; D not certain. Trimming removed 3 bases from V and 5 bases from J, with 11 bases in between. This CDR3 has 14 amino acids. CDR3 region: CASSFFQSNNEQFF. CDR3 DNA sequence: TGTGCCAGCAGTTTTTTCCAGAGCAACAATGAGCAGTTCTTC.

The table lists this clonotype with a few counts. This sequence joins TRBV6-2 or TRBV6-3 and TRBJ1-6, with no clear D. The CDR3 totals 14 residues. V dropped 7 bases and J dropped 8 bases, with 15 bases sitting between them. CDR1 and CDR2 from the germline V gene are MNHEY and SVGEGT. CDR3 nucleotide sequence: TGTGCCAGCACCCTTTTCAGAGTGGATTCACCCCTCCACTTT. Its translation: CASTLFRVDSPLHF.

This clonotype was recorded at least ten times. This chain links TRBV29-1 with TRBJ1-1, with 7 positions matching TRBD1. Germline CDR1 is SQVTM and CDR2 is ANQGSEA. The length of the CDR3 is 13 residues. The trim removed 6 bases at V and 4 bases at J, leaving 8 bases unmatched. The CDR3 reads CSVENQGGTEAFF. The DNA for the CDR3 is TGCAGCGTCGAGAACCAGGGGGGCACTGAAGCTTTCTTT.